Following are 23 T cell receptor beta chains from one sample sequenced in a study of cytomegalovirus exposure and HLA in healthy donors. The PCR ran on 60 Vbeta and 13 Jbeta primers. Repertoires were generated with immunoSEQ multiplex PCR, while TCRdb's copy carries only in-frame clones and drops some. The data hold some 79,000 clones, with 78% observed a single time. What was sequenced was PBMCs. Source of these receptors: a male donor in good health and CMV-seropositive.

The chain links TRBV5-6 to TRBJ1-4; D gene ambiguous. This CDR3 has 15 residues. V lost 4 bases, J lost 4 bases, and 14 bases lay in between. Germline CDR1 and CDR2: SGHDT and YYEEEE. CDR3 in DNA: TGTGCCAGCAGCCTCGGACGGGGTTATAATGAAAAACTGTTTTTT. Protein product: CASSLGRGYNEKLFF.

The chain has TRBV18 and TRBJ2-3, with 8 bases aligning to TRBD2. The CDR3 runs to 17 residues. V shed 10 bases and J 2 bases; nucleotides not matched to a gene: 17. Germline V gives CDR1 KGHSH, CDR2 LQKENI. This CDR3 reads CATKYTSASGSTDTQYF. The DNA of the CDR3 is TGTGCCACTAAATACACATCGGCTAGCGGGTCCACAGATACGCAGTATTTT.

The chain couples TRBV6-1 to TRBJ1-3, with D maybe TRBD1 (5 bases). CDR3 size: 16 residues. Germline CDR1 reads MNHNS; CDR2 reads SASEGT. V shed 4 bases and J shed 0 bases, with 13 bases lying between them. Written as DNA, the CDR3 is TGTGCCAGCAGTGGAGGGGACTCCAACTCTGGAAACACCATATATTTT. Amino acid sequence: CASSGGDSNSGNTIYF.

This clone was found many times. The chain uses TRBV6-1 and TRBJ2-7; a possible D gene is TRBD1 (5 bases). This CDR3 has 13 amino acids. CDR1 is MNHNS, CDR2 SASEGT, per germline. Trimming removed 3 bases from V and 4 bases from J, with 10 bases in between. Here the CDR3 reads CASSEGQEYEQYF. CDR3 bases: TGTGCCAGCAGTGAGGGGCAGGAGTACGAGCAGTACTTC.

This clone was seen a handful of times. The rearrangement uses TRBV4-3 and TRBJ1-6; TRBD1 matches at 9 bases. The V segment lost 0 bases and the J segment 8 bases; nucleotides outside the gene matches: 5. CDR1 is LGHNA and CDR2 is YSLEER in the germline V gene. There are 16 residues in the CDR3. CDR3 sequence reads: CASSQDPGTGYSPLHF. DNA of the CDR3: TGCGCCAGCAGCCAAGATCCCGGGACAGGGTATTCACCCCTCCACTTT.

This clone was detected a few times. The chain couples TRBV5-1 to TRBJ1-4, with 7 bases aligning to TRBD1. The CDR3 extends over 16 amino acids. The V segment lost 4 bases and the J segment 7 bases; nucleotides outside the gene matches: 13. Germline V gene data show CDR1 as SGHRS and CDR2 as YFSETQ. CDR3 in amino acids: CASSPAPGQVREKLFF. The CDR3, as DNA: TGCGCCAGCAGCCCCGCCCCTGGACAGGTCCGTGAAAAACTGTTTTTT.

This clone showed up just once. The chain joins TRBV7-2 to TRBJ1-1; D perhaps matches TRBD1 (5 bases). The V and J ends lost 1 base and 1 base respectively, with 16 bases between them. Germline V lookup: CDR1 SGHTA, CDR2 FQGNSA. This CDR3 is built from 17 residues. CDR3 amino acids: CASSLGSSLGRNTEAFF. CDR3 nucleotide sequence: TGTGCCAGCAGCTTAGGTTCCAGTTTGGGGCGGAACACTGAAGCTTTCTTT.

This chain connects TRBV25-1 to TRBJ2-1; D is perhaps TRBD1 (6 bases). The CDR3 has 13 residues. Germline V gene data show CDR1 as MGHDK and CDR2 as SYGVNS. V was clipped by 6 bases and J by 4 bases, with 10 bases between them. The CDR3 region is CASRLQGYNEQFF. The CDR3, as DNA: TGTGCCAGCAGGCTACAGGGTTACAATGAGCAGTTCTTC.

The rearrangement uses TRBV7-8 and TRBJ2-3; 11 bases map to TRBD2. Germline CDR1 reads SGHVS; CDR2 reads FQNEAQ. CDR3 length: 16 amino acids. With V trimmed by 3 bases and J by 1 base, 3 bases remained unmatched. Here the CDR3 reads CASSFSGGAGTDTQYF. CDR3 bases: TGTGCCAGCAGCTTTAGCGGGGGGGCCGGCACAGATACGCAGTATTTT.

The V gene is TRBV6-1, the J gene TRBJ2-3, with D hard to call. Germline values: CDR1 MNHNS, CDR2 SASEGT. The V and J ends lost 5 bases and 2 bases respectively, with 5 bases between them. The CDR3 has 12 residues. CDR3 region: CASSLYTDTQYF. CDR3 sequence (DNA): TGTGCCAGCAGTCTCTACACAGATACGCAGTATTTT.

The chain's CDR3 is CASSIGTANSYEQYF. CDR3 nucleotides: TGTGCCAGTAGTATCGGGACAGCCAACTCCTACGAGCAGTACTTC. The gene calls are TRBV19 and TRBJ2-7; 7 bases agree with TRBD1. V shed 3 bases, J shed 0 bases, and the junction held 5 bases outside the gene matches. Looked up from germline, CDR1 is LNHDA and CDR2 is SQIVND (reference sequence). The CDR3 loop spans 15 amino acids.

The rearrangement joins TRBV4-1 to TRBJ1-2, with a weak D call TRBD1 (5 bases). V lost 1 base, J lost 5 bases, and 11 bases lay in between. Per the germline V gene, CDR1 is MGHRA and CDR2 is YSYEKL. The CDR3 spans 14 residues. Here the CDR3 DNA reads TGCGCCAGCAGCCAAGGACAGCCGAAATATGGCTACACCTTC. Protein product: CASSQGQPKYGYTF.

This sequence joins TRBV19 and TRBJ2-1; TRBD2 agrees at 7 bases. The CDR3 is 15 amino acids. CDR1 is LNHDA and CDR2 is SQIVND in the germline V gene (reference sequence). J lost 7 bases, V lost 4 bases, and 10 bases had no gene match. CDR3 nucleotides: TGTGCCAGTAGTAATACTGGACTAGATCTTAATGAGCAGTTCTTC. Amino acids: CASSNTGLDLNEQFF.

The chain carries TRBV7-6 and TRBJ1-6; 9 bases match TRBD1. Trimming cost V 5 bases and J 4 bases; bases outside gene matches: 3. This CDR3 is 15 amino acids long. Looked up from germline, CDR1 is SGHVS and CDR2 is FNYEAQ. For the CDR3, the DNA is TGTGCCAGCAGCACCGACAGGGGGTATAATTCACCCCTCCACTTT. This codes for CASSTDRGYNSPLHF.

CDR3 protein: CASSLTGGASTEAFF. CDR3 sequence (DNA): TGTGCCAGCAGCCTGACAGGGGGCGCATCGACTGAAGCTTTCTTT. The V call is TRBV7-3, the J call TRBJ1-1; 10 bases match TRBD1. CDR1 SGHTA and CDR2 FQGTGA come from the germline V gene. This CDR3 has 15 residues. Trimming at V came to 5 bases and at J to 5 bases, leaving 8 bases not matched to a gene.

The gene calls are TRBV5-8 and TRBJ1-4, with 9 bases identical to TRBD1. Germline CDR1 reads SGHTS; CDR2 reads YDEGEE. This CDR3 spans 16 amino acids. V lost 1 base and J lost 6; bases outside the gene matches: 7. The CDR3 nucleotides are TGTGCCAGCAGCTTGCCTGGACAGGGGCCAGATGAAAAACTGTTTTTT. Amino acid sequence: CASSLPGQGPDEKLFF.

The V and J genes are TRBV19 and TRBJ2-3, with D hard to call. With 3 bases removed from V and 2 bases from J, the gap between germline ends came to 9 bases. Germline lookup yields CDR1 LNHDA and CDR2 SQIVND (reference sequence). There are 14 residues in the CDR3. The DNA for the CDR3 is TGTGCCAGTAGTATGAGGTCAGTCACAGATACGCAGTATTTT. This codes for CASSMRSVTDTQYF.

This chain uses TRBV28 with TRBJ2-5; 9 nucleotides match TRBD1. The end of the DNA aligns better with TRBJ2-7, so the J call may be wrong. Germline CDR1 is MDHEN and CDR2 is SYDVKM. CDR3 length: 14 amino acids. The CDR3 region has the DNA TGTGCCAGCAGTTTACCGGGACAGGGAAACGAGCAGTACTTC. Protein product: CASSLPGQGNEQYF.

This clone was detected ten times or more. This sequence joins TRBV6-4 and TRBJ2-2, with 7 bases matching TRBD2. Trimming took 2 bases from V and 3 from J; bases not matched to a gene: 0. Germline V gene lookup returns CDR1 MRHNA and CDR2 SNTAGT. There are 14 residues in the CDR3. The CDR3 DNA follows: TGTGCCAGCAGTGACGGACTAGACACCGGGGAGCTGTTTTTT. Its protein is CASSDGLDTGELFF.

This clone was found a few times. The chain couples TRBV2 to TRBJ2-3; 10 nucleotides agree with TRBD2. The CDR3 consists of 15 residues. V lost 7 bases to trimming and J lost 4 bases; unmatched junction nucleotides: 8. Germline CDR1 is SNHLY and CDR2 is FYNNEI. CDR3 DNA sequence: TGTGCCAGCACAATCCGAGCGGGGGGGCCAGATACGCAGTATTTT. Its protein is CASTIRAGGPDTQYF.

This clone was picked up one time. The chain uses TRBV11-1 and TRBJ2-7; the match to TRBD1 covers 7 bases. The junction had 5 bases not matched to a gene; V was cut back by 6 bases and J by 3 bases. Germline V gives CDR1 SGHAT, CDR2 FQDESV (reference sequence). This CDR3 has 13 amino acids. As DNA, the CDR3 is TGTGCCAGCAGACAGACAGGGAACTACGAGCAGTACTTC. Its translation: CASRQTGNYEQYF.

This chain links TRBV29-1 with TRBJ2-7, with TRBD1 identical over 9 bases. Looked up from germline, CDR1 is SQVTM and CDR2 is ANQGSEA. V shed 5 bases and J 3 bases; nucleotides not matched to a gene: 8. This CDR3 spans 14 amino acids. The chain's CDR3 is CSVLQTGGIYEQYF. The CDR3 nucleotides are TGCAGCGTTCTCCAGACAGGGGGAATCTACGAGCAGTACTTC.

This chain uses TRBV5-1 with TRBJ1-6; D is perhaps TRBD1 (5 bases). Trimming took off 0 bases at V and 10 bases at J, with 5 bases between the two ends. Germline V gives CDR1 SGHRS, CDR2 YFSETQ. This CDR3 has 12 amino acids. The DNA for the CDR3 is TGCGCCAGCAGCTTGGGGGGCTCACCCCTCCACTTT. This codes for CASSLGGSPLHF.